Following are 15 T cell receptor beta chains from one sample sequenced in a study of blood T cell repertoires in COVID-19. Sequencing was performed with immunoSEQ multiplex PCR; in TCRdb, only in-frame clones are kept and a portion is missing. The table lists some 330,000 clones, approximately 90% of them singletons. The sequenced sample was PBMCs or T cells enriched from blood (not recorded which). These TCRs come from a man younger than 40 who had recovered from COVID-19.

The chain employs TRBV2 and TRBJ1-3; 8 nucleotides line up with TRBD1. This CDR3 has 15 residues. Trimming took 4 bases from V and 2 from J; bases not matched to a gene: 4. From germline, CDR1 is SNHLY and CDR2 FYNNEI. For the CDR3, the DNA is TGTGCCAGCAGTGGGACAGGGCTTCCTGGAAACACCATATATTTT. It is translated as CASSGTGLPGNTIYF.

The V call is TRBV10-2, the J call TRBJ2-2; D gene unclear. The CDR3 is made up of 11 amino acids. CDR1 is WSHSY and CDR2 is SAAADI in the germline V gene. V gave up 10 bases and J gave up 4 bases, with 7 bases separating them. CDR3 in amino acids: CATEFTGELFF. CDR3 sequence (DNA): TGCGCCACCGAGTTCACCGGGGAGCTGTTTTTT.

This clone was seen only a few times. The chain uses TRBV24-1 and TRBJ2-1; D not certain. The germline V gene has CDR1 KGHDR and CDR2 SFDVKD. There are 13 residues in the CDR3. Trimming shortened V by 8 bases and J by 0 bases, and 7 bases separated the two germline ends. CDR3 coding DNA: TGTGCCACCATGAAGAGCTCCTACAATGAGCAGTTCTTC. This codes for CATMKSSYNEQFF.

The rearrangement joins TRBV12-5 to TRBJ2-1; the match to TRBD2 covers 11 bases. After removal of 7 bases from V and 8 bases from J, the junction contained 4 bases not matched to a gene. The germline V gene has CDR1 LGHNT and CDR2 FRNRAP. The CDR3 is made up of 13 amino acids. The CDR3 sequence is CASELAGDDEQFF. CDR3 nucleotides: TGTGCTAGTGAACTAGCGGGAGACGATGAGCAGTTCTTC.

The CDR3 DNA reads TGTGCCAGCAGCCACGGAAGGACTAGCGAGTCCTACGAGCAGTACTTC. This codes for CASSHGRTSESYEQYF. The chain links TRBV4-2 to TRBJ2-7, with TRBD2 matching 9 bases. V gave up 3 bases and J gave up 1 base; unmatched junction bases: 7. Germline loops: CDR1 LGHNA, CDR2 YNFKEQ. The CDR3 runs to 16 residues.

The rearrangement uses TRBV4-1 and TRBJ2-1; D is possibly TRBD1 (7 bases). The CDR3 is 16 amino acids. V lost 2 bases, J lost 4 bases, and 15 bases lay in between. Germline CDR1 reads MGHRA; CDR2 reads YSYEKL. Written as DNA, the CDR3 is TGCGCCAGCAGCCAACACTCAGGGGGAGGTTACAATGAGCAGTTCTTC. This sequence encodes CASSQHSGGGYNEQFF.

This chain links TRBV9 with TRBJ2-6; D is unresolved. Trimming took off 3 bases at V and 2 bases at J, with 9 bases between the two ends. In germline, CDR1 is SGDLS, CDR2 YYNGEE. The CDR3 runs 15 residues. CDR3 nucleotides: TGTGCCAGCAGCGCACGGGTCGCTGGGGCCAACGTCCTGACTTTC. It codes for CASSARVAGANVLTF.

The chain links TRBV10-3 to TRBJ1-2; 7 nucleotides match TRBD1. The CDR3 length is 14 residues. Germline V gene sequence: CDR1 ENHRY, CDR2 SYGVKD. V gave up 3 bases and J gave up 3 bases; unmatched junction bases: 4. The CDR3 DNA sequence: TGTGCCATCAGTGATCCGGGACAGCACTATGGCTACACCTTC. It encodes CAISDPGQHYGYTF.

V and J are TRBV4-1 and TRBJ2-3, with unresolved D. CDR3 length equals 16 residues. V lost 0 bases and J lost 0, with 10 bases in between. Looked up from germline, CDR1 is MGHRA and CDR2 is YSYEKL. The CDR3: CASSQDEYGSTDTQYF. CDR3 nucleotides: TGCGCCAGCAGCCAAGACGAGTACGGTAGCACAGATACGCAGTATTTT.

The CDR3 reads CASSLGSYWESDTQYF. The DNA for the CDR3 is TGTGCCAGCAGCTTAGGATCCTACTGGGAGTCAGATACGCAGTATTTT. This chain connects TRBV7-2 to TRBJ2-3, with a possible D match to TRBD2 (5 bases). The CDR3 has 16 residues. Trimming removed 1 base at V and 4 bases at J, with 15 bases between. Germline values: CDR1 SGHTA, CDR2 FQGNSA.

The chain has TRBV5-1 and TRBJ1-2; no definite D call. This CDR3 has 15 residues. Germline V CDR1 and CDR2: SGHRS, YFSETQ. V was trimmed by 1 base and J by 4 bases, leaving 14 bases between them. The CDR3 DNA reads TGCGCCAGCAGCTTGATGGGCCTAGCGGGCTATGGCTACACCTTC. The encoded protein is CASSLMGLAGYGYTF.

CDR3 amino acids: CASSLQGFDTQYF. Written as DNA, the CDR3 is TGTGCCAGCAGCCTACAGGGTTTCGATACGCAGTATTTT. V is TRBV12-3 or TRBV12-4 and J is TRBJ2-3; possibly TRBD1 for D (6 bases). This CDR3 region has 13 residues. The V end lost 6 bases, the J end lost 6 bases, and 13 bases lay between the germline ends.

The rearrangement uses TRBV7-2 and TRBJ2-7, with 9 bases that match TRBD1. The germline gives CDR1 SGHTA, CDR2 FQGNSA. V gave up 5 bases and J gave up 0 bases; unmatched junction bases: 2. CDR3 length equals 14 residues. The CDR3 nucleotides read TGTGCCAGCAGCAAGGACAGGGGCTCCTACGAGCAGTACTTC. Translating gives CASSKDRGSYEQYF. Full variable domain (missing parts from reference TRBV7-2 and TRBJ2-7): GAGVSQSPSNKVTEKGKDVELRCDPISGHTALYWYRQSLGQGLEFLIYFQGNSAPDKSGLPSDRFSAERTGGSVSTLTIQRTQQEDSAVYLCASSKDRGSYEQYFGPGTRLTVT.

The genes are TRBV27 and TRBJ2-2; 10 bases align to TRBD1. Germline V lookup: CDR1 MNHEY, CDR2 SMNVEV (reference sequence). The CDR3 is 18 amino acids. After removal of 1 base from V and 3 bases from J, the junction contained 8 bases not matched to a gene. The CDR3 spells CASSLWGQGTRDTGELFF. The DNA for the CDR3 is TGTGCCAGCAGTTTATGGGGACAGGGGACCCGAGACACCGGGGAGCTGTTTTTT.

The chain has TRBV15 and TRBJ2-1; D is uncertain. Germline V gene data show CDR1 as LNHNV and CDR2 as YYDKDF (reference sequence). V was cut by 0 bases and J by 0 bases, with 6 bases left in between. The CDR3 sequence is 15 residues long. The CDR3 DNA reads TGTGCCACCAGCAGAGACGCGCACTCCTACAATGAGCAGTTCTTC. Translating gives CATSRDAHSYNEQFF.